A selection of T cell receptor beta chains follows, all from one sample in a study of tumour-infiltrating T cells in Burkitt lymphoma. Data came from immunoSEQ multiplex PCR; TCRdb stores just in-frame clones and leaves some out. The sample lists around 46,000 clones, less than 35% occurring once. Sequences were obtained from tumor tissue. The receptor set was obtained from a human donor with Burkitt lymphoma. CDR3s include the opening cysteine and the closing phenylalanine or tryptophan. A D gene is named only where the DNA matches it firmly. Size is omitted from some rows. Given values are once, few, many or a class for expanded clones.

J gene: TRBJ1-1
V gene: TRBV9
D gene: TRBD1
clone size: few
CDR3 protein: CASSVGQGVEAFF
CDR3 DNA: TGTGCCAGCAGCGTAGGACAGGGGGTGGAAGCTTTCTTT

J gene: TRBJ1-5
V gene: TRBV6-6
D gene: -
clone size: -
CDR3 protein: CASSYGWGAVQPQHF
CDR3 DNA: TGTGCCAGCAGTTACGGGTGGGGGGCGGTTCAGCCCCAGCATTTT

J gene: TRBJ1-2
V gene: TRBV18
D gene: -
clone size: few
CDR3 protein: CASSPAGGDGYTF
CDR3 DNA: TGTGCCAGCTCACCAGCGGGGGGGGATGGCTACACCTTC

J gene: TRBJ1-5
V gene: TRBV7-8
D gene: -
clone size: few
CDR3 protein: CASSSRGKEVNQPQHF
CDR3 DNA: TGTGCCAGCAGCTCCAGGGGTAAGGAGGTCAATCAGCCCCAGCATTTT

J gene: TRBJ2-7
V gene: TRBV7-9
D gene: -
clone size: -
CDR3 protein: CASSPHAVVNSYEQYF
CDR3 DNA: TGTGCCAGCAGCCCCCATGCAGTTGTAAACTCCTACGAGCAGTACTTC

J gene: TRBJ1-4
V gene: TRBV18
D gene: -
clone size: few
CDR3 protein: CASSPARSYGEKLFF
CDR3 DNA: TGTGCCAGCTCACCGGCGCGTAGTTACGGTGAAAAACTGTTTTTT

J gene: TRBJ2-5
V gene: TRBV6-4
D gene: -
clone size: few
CDR3 protein: CASSLARGETQYF
CDR3 DNA: TGTGCCAGCAGCCTAGCCCGCGGGGAGACCCAGTACTTC

J gene: TRBJ2-3
V gene: TRBV5-1
D gene: TRBD2
clone size: -
CDR3 protein: CASSLPGTSGTDTQYF
CDR3 DNA: TGCGCCAGCAGCCTCCCCGGGACTAGCGGCACAGATACGCAGTATTTT

J gene: TRBJ1-6
V gene: TRBV6-4
D gene: -
clone size: -
CDR3 protein: CASSDGGHSPLHF
CDR3 DNA: TGTGCCAGCAGTGACGGGGGGCATTCACCCCTCCACTTT

J gene: TRBJ1-5
V gene: TRBV19
D gene: TRBD1
clone size: -
CDR3 protein: CASSITGADGQPQHF
CDR3 DNA: TGTGCCAGTAGTATAACAGGGGCTGATGGACAGCCCCAGCATTTT

J gene: TRBJ2-7
V gene: TRBV30
D gene: -
clone size: -
CDR3 protein: CAWRPSTGTLTYEQYF
CDR3 DNA: TGTGCCTGGAGACCGAGCACCGGGACACTGACCTACGAGCAGTACTTC

J gene: TRBJ2-5
V gene: TRBV7-7
D gene: -
clone size: few
CDR3 protein: CASSAGRTYQETQYF
CDR3 DNA: TGTGCCAGCAGCGCGGGACGGACGTACCAAGAGACCCAGTACTTC

J gene: TRBJ2-2
V gene: TRBV18
D gene: -
clone size: -
CDR3 protein: CASSPRVGELFF
CDR3 DNA: TGTGCCAGCTCACCCAGGGTCGGGGAGCTGTTTTTT

J gene: TRBJ2-7
V gene: TRBV2
D gene: -
clone size: -
CDR3 protein: CASSDEDSAEYF
CDR3 DNA: TGTGCCAGCAGTGACGAGGACTCGGCAGAGTACTTC

J gene: TRBJ1-1
V gene: TRBV6-6
D gene: -
clone size: -
CDR3 protein: CASSYRLGGDTEAFF
CDR3 DNA: TGTGCCAGCAGTTATCGTCTGGGCGGGGACACTGAAGCTTTCTTT

J gene: TRBJ1-2
V gene: TRBV5-1
D gene: TRBD1
clone size: -
CDR3 protein: CASSFNAGGYGYTF
CDR3 DNA: TGCGCCAGCAGCTTCAACGCAGGGGGCTATGGCTACACCTTC

J gene: TRBJ1-4
V gene: TRBV9
D gene: -
clone size: -
CDR3 protein: CASSVAVGYELFF
CDR3 DNA: TGTGCCAGCAGCGTAGCAGTAGGGTATGAACTGTTTTTT

J gene: TRBJ1-2
V gene: TRBV4-2
D gene: -
clone size: few
CDR3 protein: CASSPGDTGYYGYTF
CDR3 DNA: TGTGCCAGCAGCCCTGGGGACACTGGCTACTATGGCTACACCTTC

J gene: TRBJ1-4
V gene: TRBV4-3
D gene: -
clone size: -
CDR3 protein: CASSQDIGGNEKLFF
CDR3 DNA: TGCGCCAGCAGCCAAGACATAGGGGGAAATGAAAAACTGTTTTTT

J gene: TRBJ1-1
V gene: TRBV2
D gene: -
clone size: -
CDR3 protein: CASSGVRLRAFF
CDR3 DNA: TGTGCCAGCAGTGGCGTGAGGTTACGGGCTTTCTTT

J gene: TRBJ1-4
V gene: TRBV5-6
D gene: -
clone size: -
CDR3 protein: CASSLGQIAGRRIEKLFF
CDR3 DNA: TGTGCCAGCAGCTTGGGCCAAATTGCAGGGAGACGGATTGAAAAACTGTTTTTT

J gene: TRBJ2-5
V gene: TRBV5-4
D gene: TRBD1
clone size: -
CDR3 protein: CASSSGQVQETQYF
CDR3 DNA: TGTGCCAGCAGCTCCGGACAGGTACAAGAGACCCAGTACTTC